The 7 T cell receptor beta chains presented below share a single source sample, sequenced in a study of blood T cell repertoires in COVID-19. Assay used: immunoSEQ multiplex PCR; TCRdb lists only in-frame clones, some missing. The sample records more than 85,000 clones, around 84% being singletons. The sample was peripheral blood. These receptors were collected from a man aged 50 to 60 with active or convalescent COVID-19.

J is TRBJ2-3 and V is TRBV9; 9 positions match TRBD1. The CDR3 contains 14 residues. Germline assignment: CDR1 SGDLS and CDR2 YYNGEE. Trimming at V came to 4 bases and at J to 4 bases, leaving 4 bases not matched to a gene. The CDR3: CASSLGQGADTQYF. Written as DNA, the CDR3 is TGTGCCAGCAGCTTGGGACAGGGAGCAGATACGCAGTATTTT.

The J gene is TRBJ2-6, the V gene TRBV9, with TRBD2 identical over 13 bases. The ends lost 0 bases at V and 0 bases at J; junction bases unmatched: 9. The CDR3 extends over 21 amino acids. Germline V CDR1 and CDR2: SGDLS, YYNGEE. The CDR3 reads CASSVADGLAGVYSGANVLTF. CDR3 nucleotides: TGTGCCAGCAGCGTAGCTGATGGACTAGCGGGGGTTTACTCTGGGGCCAACGTCCTGACTTTC.

The chain combines TRBV5-1 with TRBJ2-7, with D unclear. The germline V and J ends were trimmed by 0 bases and 5 bases, with 6 bases remaining between them. The CDR3 totals 12 residues. Per germline, CDR1 SGHRS and CDR2 YFSETQ. CDR3 in DNA: TGCGCCAGCAGCTTGGATCTTCACGAGCAGTACTTC. It yields the protein CASSLDLHEQYF.

The V gene is TRBV4-1, the J gene TRBJ1-2; no firm D call. V was trimmed by 0 bases and J by 5 bases, leaving 13 bases between them. CDR1 is MGHRA, CDR2 YSYEKL, per germline. CDR3 length: 15 amino acids. CDR3 nucleotide sequence: TGCGCCAGCAGCCAAGAAGAGGGAGTGGCTTATGGCTACACCTTC. Its protein is CASSQEEGVAYGYTF.

The CDR3 here is CATHADYNEQFF. In DNA form, the CDR3 reads TGTGCCACTCACGCAGATTACAATGAGCAGTTCTTC. The V and J genes are TRBV19 and TRBJ2-1; D gene unclear. Deletions cut 10 bases from V and 4 bases from J, with 11 bases between. This CDR3 has 12 residues. Germline values: CDR1 LNHDA, CDR2 SQIVND (reference sequence).

V gene TRBV28 combines with J gene TRBJ2-1; possible D gene TRBD2, 5 bases. CDR1 and CDR2 (germline): MDHEN, SYDVKM. The CDR3 extends over 14 amino acids. The V and J ends lost 4 bases and 4 bases respectively, with 11 bases between them. CDR3 loop: CASSSPRTYNEQFF. Written as DNA, the CDR3 is TGTGCCAGCAGTTCCCCCAGGACTTACAATGAGCAGTTCTTC.

The chain links TRBV6-5 to TRBJ1-6; 7 bases align to TRBD1. The CDR3 has 14 residues. The V segment lost 6 bases and the J segment 7 bases; nucleotides outside the gene matches: 6. The germline V gene has CDR1 MNHEY and CDR2 SVGAGI. The CDR3 sequence: CASRDPRGNSPLHF. The CDR3 DNA is TGTGCCAGCAGGGACCCCAGGGGGAATTCACCCCTCCACTTT.